This entry lists 3 T cell receptor beta chains sequenced from one sample in a study of T cell changes during pregnancy in multiple sclerosis. Generated by immunoSEQ multiplex PCR, the TCRdb table keeps only in-frame clones and is missing some. There are roughly 87,000 clones in the sample; around 93% occur only once, and more than 1.1% lies in the top ten. The sample in question was peripheral blood, obtained in the third trimester of pregnancy. Receptors originate from a female donor in good health, enrolled as a control in a pregnancy study.

This rearrangement joins TRBV29-1 to TRBJ2-7; 14 bases agree with TRBD2. This CDR3 has 14 residues. With 3 bases clipped from V and 4 bases from J, the junction kept 2 bases outside the gene matches. Germline assignment: CDR1 SQVTM and CDR2 ANQGSEA. CDR3 in DNA: TGCAGCGTTGAGGGACTAGCGGGAGAATACGAGCAGTACTTC. This sequence encodes CSVEGLAGEYEQYF.

The CDR3 is CASTPSRGLDTQYF. For the CDR3, the DNA is TGTGCCAGCACTCCAAGCCGGGGGTTAGATACGCAGTATTTT. This chain connects TRBV27 to TRBJ2-3, with D possibly matching TRBD2 (6 bases). V was trimmed by 7 bases and J by 5 bases, leaving 16 bases between them. The CDR3 loop spans 14 amino acids. Germline V gene data show CDR1 as MNHEY and CDR2 as SMNVEV (reference sequence).

The rearrangement links TRBV6-5 to TRBJ1-1, with no clear D. Germline values: CDR1 MNHEY, CDR2 SVGAGI. The CDR3 loop spans 14 amino acids. Trimming cost V 5 bases and J 1 base, with 11 bases left between them. The CDR3 protein is CASSQQHKNTEAFF. CDR3 DNA: TGTGCCAGCAGTCAACAGCACAAGAACACTGAAGCTTTCTTT.